This T cell receptor (beta chain) comes out of a study of blood T cell repertoires in COVID-19. Study at large: The United States, Italy and Spain supplied acute and convalescent COVID-19 samples. Sample material is recorded as cDNA or gDNA derived from T cells, B-cell-depleted T cells, or PBMCs.

Original data processing: Reference gene primer amplification gave nucleated cell count estimates. Repertoires were generated with immunoSEQ multiplex PCR, while TCRdb's copy carries only in-frame clones and drops some. Clone size and the V and J calls come from that table; the DNA yielded D and trimming. There are 390,000 or so clones in the sample; roughly 90% occur only once, and under 4% lies in the top ten. This CDR3 spans 15 amino acids. Trimming at V came to 6 bases and at J to 4 bases, leaving 6 bases not matched to a gene. Looked up from germline, CDR1 is MNHEY and CDR2 is SVGAGI. In Seattle, patients joined the study during active infection and were tracked longitudinally.

What was sequenced was peripheral blood. The chain is built from TRBV6-5 and TRBJ2-3; 11 bases map to TRBD2. The TCR was taken from a woman in her thirties with COVID-19, enrolled during active disease. CDR3 amino acids: CASSASGGPPDTQYF. The CDR3 DNA is TGTGCCAGCAGCGCTAGCGGGGGGCCCCCAGATACGCAGTATTTT.